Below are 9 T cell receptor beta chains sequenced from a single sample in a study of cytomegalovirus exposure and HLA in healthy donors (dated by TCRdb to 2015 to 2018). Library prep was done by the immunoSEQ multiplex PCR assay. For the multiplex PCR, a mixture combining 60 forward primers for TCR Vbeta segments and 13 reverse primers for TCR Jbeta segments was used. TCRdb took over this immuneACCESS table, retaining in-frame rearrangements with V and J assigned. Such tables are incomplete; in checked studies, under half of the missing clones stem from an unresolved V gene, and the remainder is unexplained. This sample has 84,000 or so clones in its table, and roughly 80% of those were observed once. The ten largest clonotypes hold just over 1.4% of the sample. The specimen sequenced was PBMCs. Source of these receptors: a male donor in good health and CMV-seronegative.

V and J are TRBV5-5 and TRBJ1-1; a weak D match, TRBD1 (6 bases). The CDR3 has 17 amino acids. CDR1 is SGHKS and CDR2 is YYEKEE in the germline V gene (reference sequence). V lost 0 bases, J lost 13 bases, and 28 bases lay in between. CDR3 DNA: TGTGCCAGCAGCTTGGCCCCCTCGGACAGTCCATCACTGAAGCTTTTCTTT. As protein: CASSLAPSDSPSLKLFF.

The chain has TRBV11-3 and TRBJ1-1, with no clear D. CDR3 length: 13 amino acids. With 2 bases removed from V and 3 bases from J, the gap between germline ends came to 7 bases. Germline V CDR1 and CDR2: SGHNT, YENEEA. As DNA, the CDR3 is TGTGCCAGCAGCTTAAGGGAGGACACTGAAGCTTTCTTT. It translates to CASSLREDTEAFF.

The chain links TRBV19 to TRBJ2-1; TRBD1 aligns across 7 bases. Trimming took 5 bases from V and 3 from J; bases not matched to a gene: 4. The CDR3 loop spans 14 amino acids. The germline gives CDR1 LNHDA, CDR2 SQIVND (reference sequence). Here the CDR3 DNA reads TGTGCCAGTAGTCCCTGGACAGGCTACAATGAGCAGTTCTTC. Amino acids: CASSPWTGYNEQFF. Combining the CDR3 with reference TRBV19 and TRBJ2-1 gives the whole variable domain DGGITQSPKYLFRKEGQNVTLSCEQNLNHDAMYWYRQDPGQGLRLIYYSQIVNDFQKGDIAEGYSVSREKKESFPLTVTSAQKNPTAFYLCASSPWTGYNEQFFGPGTRLTVL.

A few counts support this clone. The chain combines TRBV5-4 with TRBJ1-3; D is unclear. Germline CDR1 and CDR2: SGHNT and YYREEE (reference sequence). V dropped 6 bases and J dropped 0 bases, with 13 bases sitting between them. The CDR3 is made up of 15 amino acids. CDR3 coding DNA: TGTGCCAGCACAGGCGACCGAGACTCTGGAAACACCATATATTTT. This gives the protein CASTGDRDSGNTIYF. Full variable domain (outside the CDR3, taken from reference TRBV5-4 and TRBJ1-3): ETGVTQSPTHLIKTRGQQVTLRCSSQSGHNTVSWYQQALGQGPQFIFQYYREEENGRGNFPPRFSGLQFPNYSSELNVNALELDDSALYLCASTGDRDSGNTIYFGEGSWLTVV.

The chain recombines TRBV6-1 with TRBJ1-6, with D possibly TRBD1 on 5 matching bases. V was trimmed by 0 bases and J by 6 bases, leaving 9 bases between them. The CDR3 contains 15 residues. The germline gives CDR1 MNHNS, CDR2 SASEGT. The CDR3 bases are TGTGCCAGCAGTGAAGCCGGAGGGGCTAATTCACCCCTCCACTTT. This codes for CASSEAGGANSPLHF.

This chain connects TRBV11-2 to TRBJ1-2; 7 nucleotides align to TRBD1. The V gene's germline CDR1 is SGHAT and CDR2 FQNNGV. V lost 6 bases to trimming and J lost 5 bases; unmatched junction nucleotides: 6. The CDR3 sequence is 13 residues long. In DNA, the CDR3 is TGTGCCAGCAGACGGACAGGCGCTTATGGCTACACCTTC. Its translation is CASRRTGAYGYTF.

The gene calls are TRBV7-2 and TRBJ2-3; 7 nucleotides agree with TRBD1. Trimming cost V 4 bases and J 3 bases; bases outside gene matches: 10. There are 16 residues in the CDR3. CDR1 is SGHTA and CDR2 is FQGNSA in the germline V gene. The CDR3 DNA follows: TGTGCCAGCAGCTCCGGGCAGACAGGGAGAACAGATACGCAGTATTTT. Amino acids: CASSSGQTGRTDTQYF.

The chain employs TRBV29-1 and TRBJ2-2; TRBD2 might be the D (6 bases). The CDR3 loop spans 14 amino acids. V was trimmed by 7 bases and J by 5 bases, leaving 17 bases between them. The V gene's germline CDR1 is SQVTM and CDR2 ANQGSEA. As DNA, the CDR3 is TGCAGCGCGACGGGGGATTTTTTGACCGGGGAGCTGTTTTTT. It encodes CSATGDFLTGELFF.

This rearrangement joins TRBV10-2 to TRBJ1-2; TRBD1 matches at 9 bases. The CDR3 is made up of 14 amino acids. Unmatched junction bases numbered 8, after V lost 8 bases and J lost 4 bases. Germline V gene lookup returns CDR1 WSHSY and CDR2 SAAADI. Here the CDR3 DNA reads TGCGCCAGCGATCCGGGACAGGGAGGCTATGGCTACACCTTC. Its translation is CASDPGQGGYGYTF.